The 14 T cell receptor beta chains in this list originate from one sample, sequenced in a study of radiotherapy plus CTLA-4 blockade in lung cancer. Sequencing used immunoSEQ multiplex PCR; TCRdb keeps in-frame clones, though not all of them. Of tens of thousands of clones listed, around 70% are singletons. Specimen: peripheral blood, collected from a patient treated with radiotherapy plus ipilimumab. The origin of the receptors is a human donor with non-small cell lung cancer whose response to radiotherapy plus ipilimumab could not be evaluated.

This chain links TRBV7-6 with TRBJ2-3; D unclear. The CDR3 sequence is 12 residues long. CDR1 is SGHVS, CDR2 FNYEAQ, per germline. Trimming took 5 bases from V and 6 from J, leaving 9 bases between them. CDR3 sequence reads: CASSIVSDTQYF. The CDR3 DNA follows: TGTGCCAGCAGCATTGTATCGGATACGCAGTATTTT. The complete variable domain, with remaining parts taken from reference TRBV7-6 and TRBJ2-3, reads GAGVSQSPRYKVTKRGQDVALRCDPISGHVSLYWYRQALGQGPEFLTYFNYEAQQDKSGLPNDRFSAERPEGSISTLTIQRTEQRDSAMYRCASSIVSDTQYFGPGTRLTVL.

The rearrangement joins TRBV7-2 to TRBJ2-2, with 13 nucleotides matching TRBD2. The CDR3 contains 17 residues. Trimming removed 4 bases from V and 5 bases from J; junction bases left unmatched: 7. CDR1 and CDR2 from the germline V gene are SGHTA and FQGNSA. The CDR3 protein is CASSSRTSGSFTGELFF. Written as DNA, the CDR3 is TGTGCCAGCAGCTCTAGGACTAGCGGGAGTTTTACCGGGGAGCTGTTTTTT.

V gene TRBV11-2 combines with J gene TRBJ2-5, with no clear D. CDR1 is SGHAT and CDR2 is FQNNGV in the germline V gene. V was trimmed by 1 base and J by 4 bases, leaving 7 bases between them. The CDR3 runs to 13 residues. DNA for the CDR3: TGTGCCAGCAGCTTAGGACTGGTAGAGACCCAGTACTTC. Translation gives CASSLGLVETQYF. Supplemented by reference TRBV11-2 and TRBJ2-5, the full variable domain reads EAGVAQSPRYKIIEKRQSVAFWCNPISGHATLYWYQQILGQGPKLLIQFQNNGVVDDSQLPKDRFSAERLKGVDSTLKIQPAKLEDSAVYLCASSLGLVETQYFGPGTRLLVL.

V usage is TRBV5-6 and J usage is TRBJ2-4; TRBD2 agrees at 7 bases. V lost 4 bases, J lost 6 bases, and 13 bases stayed unmatched. CDR3 length equals 16 residues. Germline-derived CDR1 and CDR2 are SGHDT and YYEEEE. In DNA, the CDR3 is TGTGCCAGCAGCCACTTGGATCCGGGACTACGAAACATTCAGTACTTC. It is translated as CASSHLDPGLRNIQYF.

This clone has more than one count but fewer than ten. The chain carries TRBV5-1 and TRBJ2-2; 8 bases fit TRBD1. With V trimmed by 2 bases and J by 4 bases, 4 bases remained unmatched. In germline, CDR1 is SGHRS, CDR2 YFSETQ. This CDR3 has 15 residues. CDR3 loop: CASSFRTGSTGELFF. CDR3 sequence (DNA): TGCGCCAGCAGCTTTAGGACAGGGTCCACCGGGGAGCTGTTTTTT.

The chain recombines TRBV18 with TRBJ2-2, with a weak D call TRBD2 (6 bases). Germline lookup yields CDR1 KGHSH and CDR2 LQKENI. The CDR3 runs 16 residues. The V gene lost 3 bases and the J gene lost 4 bases, with 15 bases spanning the gap. DNA for the CDR3: TGTGCCAGCTCACCGACGAGCGGAGGGGTCACCGGGGAGCTGTTTTTT. It yields the protein CASSPTSGGVTGELFF.

The V and J genes are TRBV7-9 and TRBJ2-1; weak D call: TRBD2 (6 bases). Germline-derived CDR1 and CDR2 are SEHNR and FQNEAQ (reference sequence). V dropped 1 base and J dropped 4 bases, with 14 bases sitting between them. CDR3 length: 16 amino acids. The CDR3 spells CASSLDPGRRYNEQFF. The CDR3, as DNA: TGTGCCAGCAGCTTAGACCCCGGGAGACGGTACAATGAGCAGTTCTTC.

The chain links TRBV2 to TRBJ2-3; tentatively, D is TRBD1 (5 bases). This CDR3 has 15 residues. V lost 3 bases to trimming and J lost 2 bases, with 12 bases between them. Per the germline V gene, CDR1 is SNHLY and CDR2 is FYNNEI. The CDR3 region is CASSDGQDNTDTQYF. The CDR3 DNA reads as TGTGCCAGCAGTGACGGTCAGGACAACACAGATACGCAGTATTTT.

The V and J genes are TRBV6-8 and TRBJ2-5, with TRBD1 as a possible D gene (6 bases). Germline CDR1 and CDR2: MNHGY and SAAAGT. The V and J ends lost 2 bases and 5 bases respectively, with 12 bases between them. This CDR3 spans 14 amino acids. The CDR3, as DNA: TGTGCCAGCAGTTACACTACAGGGAAGGAGACCCAGTACTTC. Amino acid sequence: CASSYTTGKETQYF.

V gene TRBV5-6 combines with J gene TRBJ2-7; 9 nucleotides agree with TRBD1. CDR3 length equals 16 residues. Trimming cost V 5 bases and J 2 bases; bases outside gene matches: 11. From germline, CDR1 is SGHDT and CDR2 YYEEEE. CDR3 DNA sequence: TGTGCCAGCAGTCTACCCGGCGGGACAGGGACCTACGAGCAGTACTTC. Its translation: CASSLPGGTGTYEQYF.

This chain uses TRBV5-4 with TRBJ2-5; 9 bases fit TRBD2. This CDR3 has 14 amino acids. The V gene end was trimmed by 0 bases and the J gene end by 5 bases; junction bases not matched to a gene: 2. CDR1 and CDR2 (germline): SGHNT, YYREEE (reference sequence). For the CDR3, the DNA is TGTGCCAGCAGCTTGGGGAGCGGGAGGGAGACCCAGTACTTC. It is translated as CASSLGSGRETQYF.

The rearrangement links TRBV6-5 to TRBJ1-1; the D is unclear. Germline loops: CDR1 MNHEY, CDR2 SVGAGI. The CDR3 extends over 11 amino acids. With 6 bases removed from V and 5 bases from J, the gap between germline ends came to 7 bases. The CDR3 DNA follows: TGTGCCAGCAGCCAGGTTACTGAAGCTTTCTTT. The encoded protein is CASSQVTEAFF.

This chain uses TRBV6-5 with TRBJ2-6, with 7 bases matching TRBD2. The CDR3 totals 14 residues. From germline, CDR1 is MNHEY and CDR2 SVGAGI. Germline trimming cut 8 bases from V and 2 bases from J; bases unmatched to any gene: 3. This chain's CDR3 is CASAREAGANVLTF. The CDR3 DNA sequence: TGTGCCAGCGCACGGGAGGCTGGGGCCAACGTCCTGACTTTC.

The chain uses TRBV27 and TRBJ1-2, with D possibly matching TRBD1 (5 bases). The V and J ends lost 7 bases and 0 bases respectively, with 21 bases between them. The CDR3 runs 17 residues. Germline V gene lookup returns CDR1 MNHEY and CDR2 SMNVEV (reference sequence). CDR3 sequence (DNA): TGTGCCAGCATTCCAAAGTTTCGACAGAATTCTAACTATGGCTACACCTTC. It is translated as CASIPKFRQNSNYGYTF.